The sequence of this TCR beta chain was determined in a study of shared clonotypes between healthy human individuals. Generated by immunoSEQ multiplex PCR, the TCRdb table keeps only in-frame clones and is missing some. The data show around 2.1 million clones, approximately 94% seen once. CD8 cells regarded as naive lacked CD45RO, were positively chosen for CCR7, and omitted terminally differentiated effector memory CD45RA+ cells. V lost 5 bases to trimming and J lost 6 bases, with 17 bases between them. Germline CDR1 is SGHTA and CDR2 is FQGNSA. The CDR3 extends over 15 amino acids. This rearrangement joins TRBV7-2 to TRBJ2-1; D may be TRBD1 or TRBD2 (6 bases each). This clonotype originated in a man aged 18-30 years in good health. Some clones in this sample may be carry-over from other donors' samples. The sequenced material came from naive CD8+ T cells from PBMCs. Here the CDR3 reads CASSPPTGGGNEQFF. CDR3 sequence (DNA): TGTGCCAGCAGCCCACCGACAGGAGGGGGCAATGAGCAGTTCTTC.